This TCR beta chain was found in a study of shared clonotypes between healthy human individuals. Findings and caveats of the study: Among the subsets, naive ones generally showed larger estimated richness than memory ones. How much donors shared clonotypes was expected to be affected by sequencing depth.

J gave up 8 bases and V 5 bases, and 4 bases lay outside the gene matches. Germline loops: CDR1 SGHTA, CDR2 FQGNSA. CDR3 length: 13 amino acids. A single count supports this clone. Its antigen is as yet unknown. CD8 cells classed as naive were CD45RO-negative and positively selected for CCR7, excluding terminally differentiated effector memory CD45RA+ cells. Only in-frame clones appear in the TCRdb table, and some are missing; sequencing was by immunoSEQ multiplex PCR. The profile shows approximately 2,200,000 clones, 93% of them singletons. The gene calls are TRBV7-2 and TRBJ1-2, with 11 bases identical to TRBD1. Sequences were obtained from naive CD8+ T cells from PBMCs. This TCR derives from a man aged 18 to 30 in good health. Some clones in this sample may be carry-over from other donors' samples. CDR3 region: CASSPRTGGGYTF. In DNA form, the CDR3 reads TGTGCCAGCAGCCCGAGGACAGGGGGCGGCTACACCTTC.